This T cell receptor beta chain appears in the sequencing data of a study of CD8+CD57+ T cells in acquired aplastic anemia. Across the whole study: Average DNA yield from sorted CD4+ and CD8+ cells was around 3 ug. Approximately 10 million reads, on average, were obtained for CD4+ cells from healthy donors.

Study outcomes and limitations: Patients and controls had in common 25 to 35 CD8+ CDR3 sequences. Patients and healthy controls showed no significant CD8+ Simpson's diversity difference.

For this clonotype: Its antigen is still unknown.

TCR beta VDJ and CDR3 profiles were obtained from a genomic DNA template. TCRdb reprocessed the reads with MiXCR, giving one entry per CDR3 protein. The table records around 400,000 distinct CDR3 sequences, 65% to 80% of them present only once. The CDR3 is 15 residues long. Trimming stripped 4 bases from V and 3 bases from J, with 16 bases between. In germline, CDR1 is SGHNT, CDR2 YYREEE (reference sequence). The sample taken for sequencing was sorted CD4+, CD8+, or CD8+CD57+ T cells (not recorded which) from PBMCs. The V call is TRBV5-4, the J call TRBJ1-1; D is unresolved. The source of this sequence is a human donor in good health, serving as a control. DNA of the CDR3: TGTGCCAGCAGCCAGGTGATACGGACCTACACTGAAGCTTTCTTT. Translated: CASSQVIRTYTEAFF. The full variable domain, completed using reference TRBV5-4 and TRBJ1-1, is ETGVTQSPTHLIKTRGQQVTLRCSSQSGHNTVSWYQQALGQGPQFIFQYYREEENGRGNFPPRFSGLQFPNYSSELNVNALELDDSALYLCASSQVIRTYTEAFFGQGTRLTVV.